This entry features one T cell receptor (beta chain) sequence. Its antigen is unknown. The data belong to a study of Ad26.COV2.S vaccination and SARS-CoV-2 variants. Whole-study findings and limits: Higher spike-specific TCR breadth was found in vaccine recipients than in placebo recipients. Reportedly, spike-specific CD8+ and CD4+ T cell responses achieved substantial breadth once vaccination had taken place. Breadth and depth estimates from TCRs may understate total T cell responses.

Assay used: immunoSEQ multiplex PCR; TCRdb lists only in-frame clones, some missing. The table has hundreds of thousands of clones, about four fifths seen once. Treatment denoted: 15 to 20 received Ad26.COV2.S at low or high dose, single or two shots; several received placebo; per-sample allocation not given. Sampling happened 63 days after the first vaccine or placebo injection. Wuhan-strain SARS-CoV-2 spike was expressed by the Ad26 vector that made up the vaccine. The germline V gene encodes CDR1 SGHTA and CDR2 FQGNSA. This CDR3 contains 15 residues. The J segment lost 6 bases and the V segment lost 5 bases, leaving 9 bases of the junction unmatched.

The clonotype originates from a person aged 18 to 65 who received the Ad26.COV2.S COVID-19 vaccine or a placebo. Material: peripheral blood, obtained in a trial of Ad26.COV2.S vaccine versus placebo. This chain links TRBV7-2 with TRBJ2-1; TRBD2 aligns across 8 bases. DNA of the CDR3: TGTGCCAGCAGCATATTAGCGGGGTTTTCCAATGAGCAGTTCTTC. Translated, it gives CASSILAGFSNEQFF.